Shown below are 4 T cell receptor beta chains from a single sample sequenced in a study of OX40 agonist ivuxolimab in advanced cancers. The assay was immunoSEQ multiplex PCR, and TCRdb's table has in-frame clones only and misses some. This table has tens of thousands of clones, around 86% appearing once. This sample comprised CD4+ or CD8+ T cells sorted from blood, obtained in a trial of the OX40 agonist ivuxolimab. The receptors here all came from an adult with an advanced solid tumor such as melanoma, head and neck, liver or kidney cancer.

The chain recombines TRBV7-3 with TRBJ2-3, with 8 bases identical to TRBD1. CDR1 is SGHTA, CDR2 FQGTGA, per germline. With 3 bases clipped from V and 7 bases from J, the junction kept 6 bases outside the gene matches. This CDR3 is built from 14 residues. The CDR3 here is CASSFGQGGNTQYF. In nucleotides, the CDR3 is TGTGCCAGCAGCTTTGGACAGGGAGGTAATACGCAGTATTTT.

The chain carries TRBV4-3 and TRBJ2-5; D tentatively reads TRBD1 or TRBD2 (5 bases each). Trimming stripped 1 base from V and 0 bases from J, with 9 bases between. The CDR3 totals 15 residues. Germline CDR1 is LGHNA and CDR2 is YSLEER. CDR3: CASSQGGRNQETQYF. CDR3 nucleotide sequence: TGCGCCAGCAGCCAAGGGGGACGGAACCAAGAGACCCAGTACTTC.

This chain connects TRBV28 to TRBJ2-3; D unresolved. Per the germline V gene, CDR1 is MDHEN and CDR2 is SYDVKM. The CDR3 spans 11 residues. The V gene lost 6 bases and the J gene lost 6 bases, with 7 bases spanning the gap. CDR3 amino acids: CASSQWDTQYF. The CDR3 DNA follows: TGTGCCAGCAGCCAGTGGGATACGCAGTATTTT. Complete variable domain (other parts from reference TRBV28 and TRBJ2-3): DVKVTQSSRYLVKRTGEKVFLECVQDMDHENMFWYRQDPGLGLRLIYFSYDVKMKEKGDIPEGYSVSREKKERFSLILESASTNQTSMYLCASSQWDTQYFGPGTRLTVL.

CDR3 sequence: CASRGAGLGDTEAFF. The CDR3 DNA reads TGTGCCAGCAGGGGGGCGGGCTTAGGGGACACTGAAGCTTTCTTT. The V call is TRBV7-2, the J call TRBJ1-1, with a possible D match to TRBD1 (6 bases). Per germline, CDR1 SGHTA and CDR2 FQGNSA. V lost 6 bases, J lost 3 bases, and 17 bases lay in between. CDR3 size: 15 residues.